Below are 17 T cell receptor beta chains sequenced from a single sample in a study of control samples from healthy donors and cancer patients. Generated by immunoSEQ multiplex PCR, the TCRdb table keeps only in-frame clones and is missing some. The sample lists some 9,500 clones; about 91% were seen once. The specimen was PBMCs. The receptors were sampled from a man between 60 and 70 years old with colorectal cancer.

With respect to this clone: This sample also contains other DNA sequences that code for the same CDR3. The chain combines TRBV7-2 with TRBJ1-2, with D possibly TRBD1 on 5 matching bases. Per the germline V gene, CDR1 is SGHTA and CDR2 is FQGNSA. CDR3 length equals 12 residues. Trimming cost V 2 bases and J 8 bases, with 9 bases left between them. The CDR3 bases are TGTGCCAGCAGCTTACGGGGGGACGGCTACACCTTC. This encodes CASSLRGDGYTF.

This chain uses TRBV5-4 with TRBJ2-3; 12 bases fit TRBD2. Trimming at V came to 1 base and at J to 0 bases, leaving 3 bases not matched to a gene. The CDR3 totals 17 residues. Germline CDR1 and CDR2: SGHNT and YYREEE (reference sequence). DNA for the CDR3: TGTGCCAGCAGCTTGAGACTAGCGGGGGCTAGCACAGATACGCAGTATTTT. It codes for CASSLRLAGASTDTQYF.

The V call is TRBV3-1 (or the pseudogene TRBV3-2), the J call TRBJ2-6; no reliable D call. Trimming cost V 4 bases and J 0 bases, with 4 bases left between them. Germline V lookup: CDR1 LGHDT, CDR2 YNNKEL (reference sequence). The CDR3 consists of 14 residues. Written as DNA, the CDR3 is TGTGCCAGCAGCCTGGACTCTGGGGCCAACGTCCTGACTTTC. Residues: CASSLDSGANVLTF.

The rearrangement joins TRBV5-4 to TRBJ2-5; D gene ambiguous. CDR1 is SGHNT, CDR2 YYREEE, per germline (reference sequence). The CDR3 length is 12 residues. Trimming took off 0 bases at V and 7 bases at J, with 7 bases between the two ends. The chain's CDR3 is CASSLGSRTQYF. Here the CDR3 DNA reads TGTGCCAGCAGCTTGGGCTCCCGGACCCAGTACTTC. The full variable domain, rest sourced from reference TRBV5-4 and TRBJ2-5, is ETGVTQSPTHLIKTRGQQVTLRCSSQSGHNTVSWYQQALGQGPQFIFQYYREEENGRGNFPPRFSGLQFPNYSSELNVNALELDDSALYLCASSLGSRTQYFGPGTRLLVL.

This chain links TRBV28 with TRBJ1-4; no firm D call. CDR1 and CDR2 (germline): MDHEN, SYDVKM. V was pared by 7 bases and J by 5 bases, with 11 bases between. The length of the CDR3 is 13 residues. The CDR3 spells CASNRGQNEKLFF. DNA of the CDR3: TGTGCCAGCAACAGAGGGCAAAATGAAAAACTGTTTTTT.

The V and J genes are TRBV6-5 and TRBJ1-5, with 7 bases matching TRBD1. Germline CDR1 is MNHEY and CDR2 is SVGAGI. Unmatched junction bases numbered 5, after V lost 4 bases and J lost 5 bases. This CDR3 has 14 residues. As DNA, the CDR3 is TGTGCCAGCAGTTCTGACAGGGAGTATCAGCCCCAGCATTTT. Protein sequence: CASSSDREYQPQHF.

The chain uses TRBV6-5 and TRBJ2-5; 8 nucleotides match TRBD2. Losses at the gene ends were 8 bases for V and 2 bases for J; bases not matched to a gene: 4. The CDR3 has 13 residues. CDR1 and CDR2 (germline): MNHEY, SVGAGI. CDR3 protein: CASSRGEQETQYF. In DNA form, the CDR3 reads TGTGCCAGCTCGCGGGGGGAACAAGAGACCCAGTACTTC.

This chain joins TRBV6-6 and TRBJ1-2; perhaps TRBD1 as D (5 bases). Germline CDR1 is MNHNY and CDR2 is SVGAGI (reference sequence). The CDR3 runs to 15 residues. V was cut by 6 bases and J by 4 bases, with 18 bases left in between. The CDR3 DNA is TGTGCCAGCAGCCTTGGGACGGCTATGTCCTATGGCTACACCTTC. Translated, it gives CASSLGTAMSYGYTF.

This sequence joins TRBV15 and TRBJ1-5, with TRBD1 matching 8 bases. Trimming removed 4 bases from V and 6 bases from J; junction bases left unmatched: 14. The CDR3 consists of 17 residues. CDR1 is LNHNV and CDR2 is YYDKDF in the germline V gene (reference sequence). The CDR3 region has the DNA TGTGCCACCAGCACCACGGAGGCGACAGGGGCGAGTCAGCCCCAGCATTTT. Its translation is CATSTTEATGASQPQHF. The whole variable domain, remainder taken from reference TRBV15 and TRBJ1-5, is DAMVIQNPRYQVTQFGKPVTLSCSQTLNHNVMYWYQQKSSQAPKLLFHYYDKDFNNEADTPDNFQSRRPNTSFCFLDIRSPGLGDTAMYLCATSTTEATGASQPQHFGDGTRLSIL.

The chain combines TRBV4-3 with TRBJ2-7, with 9 bases aligning to TRBD1. V shed 1 base and J 2 bases; nucleotides not matched to a gene: 9. Germline V CDR1 and CDR2: LGHNA, YSLEER. The CDR3 is 17 residues long. CDR3 sequence: CASSQGRGTGYAYEQYF. The CDR3 nucleotides read TGCGCCAGCAGCCAAGGTCGAGGGACAGGGTATGCCTACGAGCAGTACTTC.

V gene TRBV27 combines with J gene TRBJ1-1; D may be TRBD1 (5 bases). CDR1 MNHEY and CDR2 SMNVEV come from the germline V gene (reference sequence). V gave up 7 bases and J gave up 6 bases, with 15 bases separating them. The CDR3 has 13 residues. Here the CDR3 DNA reads TGTGCCAGCACCCCAAGGGACCAGGCTGAAGCTTTCTTT. This gives the protein CASTPRDQAEAFF.

The rearrangement uses TRBV12-3 or TRBV12-4 and TRBJ1-2, with D unclear. Trimming took off 5 bases at V and 11 bases at J, with 18 bases between the two ends. This CDR3 spans 13 amino acids. The CDR3 DNA is TGTGCCAGCAGTCGGACCCCCTCGGGTGGGTACACCTTC. Amino acid sequence: CASSRTPSGGYTF.

The chain uses TRBV13 and TRBJ2-2, with unresolved D. Germline loops: CDR1 PRHDT, CDR2 FYEKMQ (reference sequence). The CDR3 has 14 amino acids. Deletions cut 5 bases from V and 4 bases from J, with 11 bases between. CDR3 nucleotide sequence: TGTGCCAGCAGCCCGGACCCGGGCACCGGGGAGCTGTTTTTT. Amino acid sequence: CASSPDPGTGELFF.

The chain employs TRBV6-2 or TRBV6-3 and TRBJ1-1, with D unresolved. The CDR3 has 16 residues. Germline V gene sequence: CDR1 MNHEY, CDR2 SVGEGT. Deletions cut 4 bases from V and 3 bases from J, with 18 bases between. CDR3 residues: CASSWGRWLMDTEAFF. In nucleotides, the CDR3 is TGTGCCAGCAGTTGGGGTAGGTGGCTTATGGACACTGAAGCTTTCTTT.

The chain carries TRBV28 and TRBJ1-1; D remains ambiguous. CDR3 size: 13 residues. V gave up 5 bases and J gave up 4 bases, with 11 bases separating them. CDR1 and CDR2 (germline): MDHEN, SYDVKM. CDR3 DNA: TGTGCCAGCAGTCCTTGGGGTGGCACTGAAGCTTTCTTT. Translated: CASSPWGGTEAFF.

The table lists this clone with a count of one. The chain carries TRBV3-1 (or the pseudogene TRBV3-2) and TRBJ2-2; 9 bases map to TRBD2. This CDR3 comprises 20 residues. From germline, CDR1 is LGHDT and CDR2 YNNKEL (reference sequence). After removal of 1 base from V and 4 bases from J, the junction contained 16 bases not matched to a gene. CDR3: CASSQVITRGGALRTGELFF. In nucleotides, the CDR3 is TGTGCCAGCAGCCAAGTAATAACCCGCGGGGGGGCCCTCCGCACCGGGGAGCTGTTTTTT.

The rearrangement links TRBV21-1 to TRBJ1-1. TRBV21-1 is described as a pseudogene. This CDR3 is built from 13 residues. The CDR3 reads CASRNGGQGKTFF. The DNA of the CDR3 is TGTGCCAGCAGAAACGGGGGTCAGGGTAAGACTTTCTTT.